Listed here are 7 T cell receptor beta chains from one sample, sequenced in a study of CD8+CD57+ T cells in acquired aplastic anemia (dated 2018 in TCRdb). These reads were obtained on an Illumina HiSeq 2000. Genomic DNA served as template for TCR beta VDJ combination and CDR3 sequence profiling. TCRdb trimmed public reads at Q25 via fastp, called clones via MiXCR and kept in-frame beta chains. Rows with a matching CDR3 protein are joined into one entry that keeps the most common DNA and genes. Here the sample has under 200,000 distinct CDR3 sequences; 64% occur a single time. The ten largest clones capture under 60% of the sample. Sequenced sample: sorted CD4+, CD8+, or CD8+CD57+ T cells (not recorded which) from PBMCs. These receptors came from a human donor with severe aplastic anemia or a healthy control (not recorded which).

This rearrangement joins TRBV2 to TRBJ1-4, with 7 nucleotides matching TRBD1. Trimming cost V 8 bases and J 0 bases; bases outside gene matches: 9. The germline gives CDR1 SNHLY, CDR2 FYNNEI. CDR3 size: 16 residues. The chain's CDR3 is CASYYRGSTTNEKLFF. For the CDR3, the DNA is TGTGCCAGCTATTACAGGGGTAGCACAACTAATGAAAAACTGTTTTTT.

J is TRBJ2-7 and V is TRBV10-1; TRBD1 agrees at 11 bases. The junction had 5 bases not matched to a gene; V was cut back by 3 bases and J by 4 bases. Per the germline V gene, CDR1 is WNHNN and CDR2 is SYGVQD (reference sequence). This CDR3 spans 15 amino acids. CDR3 DNA sequence: TGCGCCAGCAGTGACGGAGGACAGGGGGCGTACGAGCAGTACTTC. Translated, it gives CASSDGGQGAYEQYF.

This chain links TRBV24-1 with TRBJ2-5, with D unclear. The CDR3 spans 14 residues. The germline V gene has CDR1 KGHDR and CDR2 SFDVKD. Trimming cost V 1 base and J 5 bases, with 10 bases left between them. CDR3: CATSDFQAAETQYF. The CDR3 DNA follows: TGTGCCACCAGTGATTTCCAGGCGGCCGAGACCCAGTACTTC.

The J gene is TRBJ2-1, the V gene TRBV7-2, with 9 bases aligning to TRBD2. CDR3 length: 15 residues. The V gene's germline CDR1 is SGHTA and CDR2 FQGNSA. V was pared by 3 bases and J by 6 bases, with 6 bases of the junction left unmatched. CDR3 in amino acids: CASSLDGGGANEQFF. Here the CDR3 DNA reads TGTGCCAGCAGCTTGGACGGCGGGGGGGCCAATGAGCAGTTCTTC. The full variable domain, with the rest looked up from reference TRBV7-2 and TRBJ2-1, is GAGVSQSPSNKVTEKGKDVELRCDPISGHTALYWYRQSLGQGLEFLIYFQGNSAPDKSGLPSDRFSAERTGGSVSTLTIQRTQQEDSAVYLCASSLDGGGANEQFFGPGTRLTVL.

The chain has TRBV29-1 and TRBJ2-7; a weak D match, TRBD1 (6 bases). The V and J ends lost 7 bases and 4 bases respectively, with 17 bases between them. Germline V gene lookup returns CDR1 SQVTM and CDR2 ANQGSEA. There are 13 residues in the CDR3. Here the CDR3 reads CSGTGHHPYEQYF. The DNA for the CDR3 is TGCAGCGGTACGGGACACCACCCTTACGAGCAGTACTTC.

V gene TRBV7-2 combines with J gene TRBJ2-6; TRBD1 or TRBD2 may be the D gene (5 bases each). V was pared by 6 bases and J by 4 bases, with 10 bases between. The CDR3 has 14 amino acids. Germline V gives CDR1 SGHTA, CDR2 FQGNSA. The CDR3 region is CASRRGAGANVLTF. The CDR3 region has the DNA TGTGCCAGCAGAAGGGGAGCCGGGGCCAACGTCCTGACTTTC.

The V call is TRBV5-1, the J call TRBJ2-7, with D perhaps assigned TRBD1 or TRBD2 (5 bases each). V lost 4 bases and J 2 bases, leaving 16 bases between the germline ends. The germline V gene has CDR1 SGHRS and CDR2 YFSETQ. The CDR3 has 15 residues. In DNA form, the CDR3 reads TGCGCCAGCAGCAAATACCGGGACGGGCCCTACGAGCAGTACTTC. Amino acids: CASSKYRDGPYEQYF.